This entry lists 9 T cell receptor beta chains sequenced from one sample in a study of early T cells in non-severe SARS-CoV-2 infection. MiXCR was run by TCRdb on the 5' RACE reads, yielding one entry per CDR3 protein. The sample shows about 49,000 distinct CDR3 sequences, approximately 12% of them seen only once. Sequenced: whole blood. All receptors derive from an adult who was a healthcare worker with PCR-confirmed SARS-CoV-2 infection or an uninfected control (not recorded which).

This clonotype was counted many times. The V call is TRBV14, the J call TRBJ2-1; TRBD1 aligns across 10 bases. The germline gives CDR1 SGHDN, CDR2 FVKESK. V shed 3 bases, J shed 5 bases, and the junction held 10 bases outside the gene matches. The CDR3 covers 17 residues. CDR3 nucleotides: TGTGCCAGCAGCCAGCCGGGGGGACAGGGGTTTCACAATGAGCAGTTCTTC. It yields the protein CASSQPGGQGFHNEQFF.

Within the sample, this clonotype is medium-sized. The V and J genes are TRBV7-6 and TRBJ2-1; weak D call: TRBD1 (5 bases). CDR3 length: 12 residues. V was shortened by 3 bases and J by 5 bases, with 5 bases between the two germline ends. CDR1 is SGHVS, CDR2 FNYEAQ, per germline. This CDR3 reads CASSLTDNEQFF. In DNA, the CDR3 is TGTGCCAGCAGCTTGACAGACAATGAGCAGTTCTTC.

This clonotype was detected many times. The chain employs TRBV3-1 and TRBJ1-2; D gene uncertain. This CDR3 region has 14 residues. Trimming shortened V by 1 base and J by 8 bases, and 14 bases separated the two germline ends. Germline V CDR1 and CDR2: LGHDT, YNNKEL (reference sequence). CDR3 sequence reads: CASSQGPAGFGYTF. The DNA of the CDR3 is TGTGCCAGCAGCCAAGGCCCCGCCGGGTTCGGCTACACCTTC. The full variable domain, in which reference TRBV3-1 and TRBJ1-2 provide the parts outside the CDR3, is DTAVSQTPKYLVTQMGNDKSIKCEQNLGHDTMYWYKQDSKKFLKIMFSYNNKELIINETVPNRFSPKSPDKAHLNLHINSLELGDSAVYFCASSQGPAGFGYTFGSGTRLTVV.

A few counts support this clonotype. V and J are TRBV29-1 and TRBJ2-5, with 10 bases fitting TRBD1. Per germline, CDR1 SQVTM and CDR2 ANQGSEA. The CDR3 runs 14 residues. The trim removed 7 bases at V and 5 bases at J, leaving 10 bases unmatched. The DNA of the CDR3 is TGCAGCGGCACCCAGACAGGGGGCGGGGAGACCCAGTACTTC. Protein product: CSGTQTGGGETQYF.

This clonotype was observed many times. The genes are TRBV6-2 or TRBV6-3 and TRBJ2-1, with D hard to call. The CDR3 contains 14 residues. The V gene's germline CDR1 is MNHEY and CDR2 SVGEGT. With 6 bases removed from V and 1 base from J, the gap between germline ends came to 10 bases. The CDR3 DNA sequence: TGTGCCAGCAGAAGCCCTATGTCCTACAATGAGCAGTTCTTC. This translates into CASRSPMSYNEQFF.

There are many counts of this clonotype. J is TRBJ2-3 and V is TRBV24-1; either TRBD1 or TRBD2 may supply D (5 bases each). This CDR3 contains 15 residues. CDR1 KGHDR and CDR2 SFDVKD come from the germline V gene. V dropped 3 bases and J dropped 2 bases, with 11 bases sitting between them. The CDR3 nucleotides read TGTGCCACCAGTGATCCGGGGACCCCCACAGATACGCAGTATTTT. Its translation: CATSDPGTPTDTQYF.

In this sample, this clonotype turned up once. The chain uses TRBV6-6 and TRBJ2-5; no definite D call. The CDR3 covers 15 residues. Germline assignment: CDR1 MNHNY and CDR2 SVGAGI (reference sequence). V was cut by 0 bases and J by 1 base, with 9 bases left in between. The CDR3 sequence is CASSYSGLRQETQYF. CDR3 in DNA: TGTGCCAGCAGTTACTCCGGGCTACGCCAAGAGACCCAGTACTTC.

Ten or more counts support this clonotype. V usage is TRBV5-8 and J usage is TRBJ1-4; TRBD1 might be the D (6 bases). Trimming cost V 2 bases and J 4 bases, with 12 bases left between them. The CDR3 sequence is 15 residues long. Germline lookup yields CDR1 SGHTS and CDR2 YDEGEE. CDR3 nucleotides: TGTGCCAGCAGCTTTCAGGGGTTTAATAATGAAAAACTGTTTTTT. Its protein product is CASSFQGFNNEKLFF.

In this sample, this clonotype turned up a few times. This chain joins TRBV5-1 and TRBJ1-2; D gene ambiguous. Deletions cut 4 bases from V and 5 bases from J, with 9 bases between. The CDR3 covers 12 residues. From germline, CDR1 is SGHRS and CDR2 YFSETQ. CDR3 region: CASSQDGYGYTF. The CDR3 nucleotides are TGCGCCAGCAGCCAGGACGGGTATGGCTACACCTTC.